The source of this TCR beta chain is a study of response to subunit inactivated influenza vaccine. Germline lookup yields CDR1 SGHRS and CDR2 YFSETQ. CDR3 size: 16 residues. Trimming removed 5 bases from V and 5 bases from J; junction bases left unmatched: 9. TCRdb analysed the RT-PCR reads with MiXCR anew, one entry per CDR3 protein. In the table there are hundreds of thousands of distinct CDR3 sequences, roughly 8.2% of which are singletons. Findings of the study overall: Authors suggested few new T cells are recruited by each seasonal influenza vaccination.

Worth noting for this clonotype: Its antigen is still unknown.

The sample here was PBMCs from blood, taken around 25 months after vaccination. The source is a man between 50 and 69 years old who received an inactivated influenza vaccine. This chain connects TRBV5-1 to TRBJ2-5; 13 positions agree with TRBD2. The CDR3 coding sequence is TGCGCCAGCAGACGCGGCACTAGCGGGGGGGCGGAGACCCAGTACTTC. It specifies CASRRGTSGGAETQYF.